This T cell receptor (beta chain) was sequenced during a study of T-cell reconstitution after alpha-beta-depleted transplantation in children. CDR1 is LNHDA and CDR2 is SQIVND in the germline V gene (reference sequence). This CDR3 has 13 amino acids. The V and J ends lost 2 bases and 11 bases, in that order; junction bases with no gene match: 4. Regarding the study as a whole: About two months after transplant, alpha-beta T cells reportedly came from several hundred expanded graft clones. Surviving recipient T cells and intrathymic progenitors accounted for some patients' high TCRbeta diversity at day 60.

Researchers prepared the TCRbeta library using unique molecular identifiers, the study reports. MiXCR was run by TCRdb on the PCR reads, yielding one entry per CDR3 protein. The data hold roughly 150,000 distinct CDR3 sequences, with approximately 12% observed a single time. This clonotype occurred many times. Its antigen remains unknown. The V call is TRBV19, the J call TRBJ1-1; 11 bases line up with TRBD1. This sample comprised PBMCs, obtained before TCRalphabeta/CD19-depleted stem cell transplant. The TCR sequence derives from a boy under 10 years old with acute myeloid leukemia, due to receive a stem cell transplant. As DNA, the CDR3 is TGTGCCAGTAGTATACTCGGACAGGGGGCGGCTTTCTTT. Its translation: CASSILGQGAAFF.